A selection of T cell receptor beta chains follows, all from one sample in a study of shared clonotypes between healthy human individuals. The repertoire was sequenced with immunoSEQ multiplex PCR; TCRdb's copy has only in-frame clones and lacks some. The profile covers around 2.5 million clones, with roughly 93% appearing a single time and 0.36% taken by the ten largest. Material: naive CD4+ T cells from PBMCs. These receptors all stem from a man aged 18-30 years in good health. Some clones in this sample may be carry-over from other donors' samples. CDR3s include the opening cysteine and the closing phenylalanine or tryptophan. Some rows have no size entry. The others give once, few or many, or a class for an expanded clone.

v_gene	abundance	j_gene	CDR3aa
TRBV7-9	once	TRBJ2-1	CASSRDGNEQFF
TRBV2	.	TRBJ2-1	CASSEGTGDSSYNEQFF
TRBV29-1	.	TRBJ2-7	CSVYPHGETYEQYF
TRBV9	.	TRBJ2-6	CASSGGTGGVGANVLTF
TRBV7-8	.	TRBJ2-1	CASTAKREQYNEQFF
TRBV15	.	TRBJ2-3	CATSTSPGGTDTQYF
TRBV5-6	.	TRBJ2-6	CASSLFWGAGANVLTF
TRBV7-8	.	TRBJ1-1	CASSLISDTEAFF
TRBV28	.	TRBJ2-6	CASSWAGANVLTF
TRBV7-2	.	TRBJ2-5	CASSQGLAGGRSGETQYF
TRBV5-1	once	TRBJ2-5	CASSLGGGAMETQYF
TRBV29-1	.	TRBJ2-1	CSVGRGGLAGENYNEQFF
TRBV29-1	few	TRBJ1-1	CSVTTGIAEAFF
TRBV5-1	.	TRBJ2-5	CASSFGQLEETQYF
TRBV27	.	TRBJ1-2	CASSPGQGYGYTF
TRBV9	.	TRBJ2-1	CASSVAGGVGQNEQFF
TRBV4-1	.	TRBJ2-5	CASGAASRETQYF
TRBV4-1	.	TRBJ2-7	CASSRTGGQTVYEQYF
TRBV2	.	TRBJ1-6	CASSDIGQNNSPLHF
TRBV30	.	TRBJ2-2	CAWRAGELFF
TRBV5-6	.	TRBJ2-5	CASSLPGETQYF
TRBV18	.	TRBJ2-7	CASSPTAGYEQYF
TRBV15	.	TRBJ2-7	CATSRVPGPYEQYF
TRBV19	.	TRBJ2-2	CASSIGLAGDGELFF
TRBV11-2	once	TRBJ2-1	CASSLVPLAGGPLRVF
TRBV5-1	.	TRBJ1-2	CASSLTTANYGYTF
TRBV15	.	TRBJ1-2	CATSRGAGDGYTF
TRBV28	once	TRBJ1-3	CASSPQDRIFGNTIYF
TRBV7-2	.	TRBJ2-2	CASSLEAGTANTGELFF
TRBV7-9	.	TRBJ1-5	CASSLDRGRQPQHF
TRBV5-1	.	TRBJ2-7	CASSLGRRGFSEQYF
TRBV25-1	.	TRBJ2-1	CASSDTSQSYNEQFF
TRBV6-1	.	TRBJ1-4	CASSERPGGAGNEKLFF
TRBV19	.	TRBJ2-7	CASSDISYEQYF
TRBV27	.	TRBJ2-7	CASSPLGQGAGEQYF
TRBV5-1	.	TRBJ2-1	CASSLGQGHNEQFF
TRBV2	.	TRBJ2-2	CASSEGGGELFF
TRBV19	.	TRBJ1-5	CASSRAGTGAYQPQHF
TRBV5-1	.	TRBJ2-7	CASSLLAGNSYEQYF
TRBV29-1	.	TRBJ2-5	CSVPKGGLETQYF